This T cell receptor beta chain was observed in a study of T cells in Graves' hyperthyroidism and ophthalmopathy. Study as a whole: Specimen type is peripheral blood, collected at initial diagnosis prior to any treatment.

Trimming shortened V by 4 bases and J by 5 bases, and 23 bases separated the two germline ends. The length of the CDR3 is 17 residues. CDR1 and CDR2 from the germline V gene are MGHRA and YSYEKL. This clonotype appeared a few times. Antigen unknown. RNA transcripts gave rise to amplified TCR beta CDR3 regions. The HTBI primer set served for first-round RT-PCR of the TCR CDR3. TCRdb re-derived calls from the multiplex PCR reads in MiXCR, one entry per CDR3 protein. The sample includes about 560,000 distinct CDR3 sequences, 11% to 15% of them seen just once. Findings and caveats of the study: Progression to ophthalmopathy was predicted a median of approximately seven months early.

The chain links TRBV4-1 to TRBJ1-2; possible D gene TRBD1, 6 bases. Source material: blood. This sequence originates from a woman between 40 and 55 years old with Graves' hyperthyroidism. In DNA, the CDR3 is TGCGCCAGCAGCCCCCGGGACATTCAGGGGTCTTTATATGGCTACACCTTC. This translates into CASSPRDIQGSLYGYTF.